This T cell receptor (beta chain) was sequenced for a study of T-cell reconstitution after alpha-beta-depleted transplantation in children. This clonotype was seen at least ten times. Construction of the TCRbeta library involved unique molecular identifiers. Using its own MiXCR run on the PCR reads, TCRdb lists one record per CDR3 protein. In the table there are 190,000 or so distinct CDR3 sequences, more than 6.5% of which are singletons. V dropped 5 bases and J dropped 8 bases, with 12 bases sitting between them. This CDR3 spans 12 amino acids. The V and J genes are TRBV12-3 or TRBV12-4 and TRBJ1-1; TRBD1 is a possible D gene (5 bases). The sequence came from a human donor who donated a stem cell graft to a child with Wiskott-Aldrich syndrome. This specimen was PBMCs from the stem cell graft donor, taken from the stem cell graft. CDR3 coding DNA: TGTGCCAGCAGTCGGACGGGACCAGAAGCTTTCTTT. Protein: CASSRTGPEAFF.